The rows below give T cell receptor beta chains drawn from one sample of a study of blood T cell repertoires in COVID-19. Produced via immunoSEQ multiplex PCR; TCRdb's table is partial and in-frame only. The table lists some 200,000 clones, more than 80% of them singletons. The sample comprised PBMCs or T cells enriched from blood (not recorded which). Receptor source: a woman aged 18-29 years in a cohort exposed to, infected with or recovered from COVID-19 (not recorded which). Each CDR3 is given without its conserved first and last residue. Not every row has a clone size; where given, it reads once, few, many or a size class.

CDR3	V	J	size
ASSLSRGINEKLF	TRBV27	TRBJ1-4	-
ATEVGRAGVLADTQY	TRBV15	TRBJ2-3	-
ASSSPTGGDTEAF	TRBV7-9	TRBJ1-1	-
GTGRNQPQH	TRBV6-5	TRBJ1-5	-
ATLFLGGLF	TRBV19	TRBJ2-2	-
ATSDSAGVEQF	TRBV24-1	TRBJ2-1	-
ASSKVGGPGNEQF	TRBV5-1	TRBJ2-1	-
ASSYSPGGPSNYGYT	TRBV6-2/TRBV6-3	TRBJ1-2	-
ASSLPGSTGELF	TRBV7-2	TRBJ2-2	-
ASSINRGSNQPQH	TRBV4-2	TRBJ1-5	-
ASSFGTVFYEQY	TRBV5-1	TRBJ2-7	-
ASSSTVPDYGYT	TRBV7-9	TRBJ1-2	once
ASSLGGLYEQY	TRBV11-3	TRBJ2-7	-
ASSERGMNTEAF	TRBV2	TRBJ1-1	-
ASSKDRNTEAF	TRBV7-6	TRBJ1-1	-
ATSEQQGGADTQY	TRBV24-1	TRBJ2-3	once
ASSIRGNEQF	TRBV7-9	TRBJ2-1	-
ASSLYRGPATEAF	TRBV27	TRBJ1-1	-
ASSLEDIYSSPLH	TRBV7-9	TRBJ1-6	-
ASSQLETPRNEQF	TRBV4-1	TRBJ2-1	-
ASRSTGLGYEQY	TRBV27	TRBJ2-7	-
ASSGQGQSNQPQH	TRBV2	TRBJ1-5	-
ASSLGQSYEAW	TRBV7-2	TRBJ2-7	-
ASSRQGQETQY	TRBV5-4	TRBJ2-5	-
ASSLGLATSTDTQY	TRBV19	TRBJ2-3	-
ASSFAADTEAF	TRBV12-3/TRBV12-4	TRBJ1-1	once
ASSRRRDRAELF	TRBV7-8	TRBJ1-4	-
ASSYERTGELH	TRBV6-5	TRBJ1-6	-
ASSLTLAGAHNEQF	TRBV5-6	TRBJ2-1	-
ASKGTGGAGYT	TRBV6-5	TRBJ1-2	-
ASSPRKPSWAF	TRBV12-3/TRBV12-4	TRBJ1-1	-
ASSPLATNEKLF	TRBV18	TRBJ1-4	-
ASSRVIPPYNEQF	TRBV7-9	TRBJ2-1	once
ASSPSRLGITTNEKLF	TRBV11-2	TRBJ1-4	-
ASSLGQGAGGTEAF	TRBV5-1	TRBJ1-1	-
ASSATSGVVTEAF	TRBV6-5	TRBJ1-1	-
AWSRGGNEQF	TRBV30	TRBJ2-1	-
ASSSPDYGYT	TRBV5-1	TRBJ1-2	-
ASGRTVGLAGGPSEQF	TRBV27	TRBJ2-1	-
ASSYSWELF	TRBV6-2/TRBV6-3	TRBJ2-2	-
ASSEVENWDRGDQPQH	TRBV2	TRBJ1-5	-
AISESIPGTSLEQY	TRBV10-3	TRBJ2-7	-
ASSLRASNQPQH	TRBV5-8	TRBJ1-5	-
ASSIRDRGWNTEAF	TRBV19	TRBJ1-1	-
ASRLGDRGSSETQY	TRBV5-1	TRBJ2-5	-
ASSQSGTGDSPLH	TRBV5-1	TRBJ1-6	-
ASSLSGVHGYT	TRBV27	TRBJ1-2	-
ASSQDSTVYGYT	TRBV3-1/TRBV3-2	TRBJ1-2	-
ASSPEDRVTST	TRBV18	TRBJ1-2	-
ASSIEGGGSGAYNEQF	TRBV19	TRBJ2-1	-
ASIPSRRNAEAF	TRBV11-2	TRBJ1-1	-
ATSRQARSYNEQF	TRBV24-1	TRBJ2-1	-
ASSYLQAEKLF	TRBV6-5	TRBJ1-4	-
ASSGDAGDYEQY	TRBV2	TRBJ2-7	-